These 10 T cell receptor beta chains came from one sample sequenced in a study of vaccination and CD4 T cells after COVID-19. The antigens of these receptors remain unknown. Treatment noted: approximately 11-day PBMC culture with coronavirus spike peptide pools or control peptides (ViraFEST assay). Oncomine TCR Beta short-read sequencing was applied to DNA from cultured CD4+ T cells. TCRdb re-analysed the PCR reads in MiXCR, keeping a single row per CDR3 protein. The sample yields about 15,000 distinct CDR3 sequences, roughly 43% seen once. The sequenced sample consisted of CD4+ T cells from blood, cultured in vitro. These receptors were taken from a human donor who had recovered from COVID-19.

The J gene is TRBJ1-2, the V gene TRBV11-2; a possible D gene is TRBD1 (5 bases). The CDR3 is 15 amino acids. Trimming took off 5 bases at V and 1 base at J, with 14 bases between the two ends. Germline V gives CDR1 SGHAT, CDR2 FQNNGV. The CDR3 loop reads CASSPRQWINYGYTF. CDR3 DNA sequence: TGTGCCAGCAGCCCTCGACAGTGGATTAACTATGGCTACACCTTC.

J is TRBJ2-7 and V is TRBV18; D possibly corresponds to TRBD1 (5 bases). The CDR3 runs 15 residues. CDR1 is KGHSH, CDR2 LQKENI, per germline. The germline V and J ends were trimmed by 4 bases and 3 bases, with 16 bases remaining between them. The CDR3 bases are TGTGCCAGCTCACTCCAGGCAGGGTCCGACTACGAGCAGTACTTC. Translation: CASSLQAGSDYEQYF.

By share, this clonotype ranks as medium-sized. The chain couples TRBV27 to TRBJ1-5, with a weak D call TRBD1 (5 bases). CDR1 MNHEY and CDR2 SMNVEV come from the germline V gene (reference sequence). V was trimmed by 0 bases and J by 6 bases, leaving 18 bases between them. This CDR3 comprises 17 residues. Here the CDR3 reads CASSLSRGKGDTQPQHF. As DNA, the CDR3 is TGTGCCAGCAGTTTATCTCGGGGGAAGGGAGATACTCAGCCCCAGCATTTT.

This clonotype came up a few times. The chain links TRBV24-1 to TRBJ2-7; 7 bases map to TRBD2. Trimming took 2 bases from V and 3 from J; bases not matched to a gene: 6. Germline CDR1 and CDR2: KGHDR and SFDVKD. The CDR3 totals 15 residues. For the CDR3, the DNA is TGTGCCACCAGTGATTCGTTCGGCGGGGGCTACGAGCAGTACTTC. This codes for CATSDSFGGGYEQYF.

The CDR3 nucleotides are TGCAGTGCTAGAGATAGGAGGACTTCTGGACCCCTCCACTTT. It is translated as CSARDRRTSGPLHF. The chain recombines TRBV20-1 with TRBJ1-6, with no clear D. The germline CDR1 and CDR2 sequences are DFQATT and SNEGSKA (reference sequence). Trimming shortened V by 0 bases and J by 12 bases, and 15 bases separated the two germline ends. This CDR3 is 14 amino acids long.

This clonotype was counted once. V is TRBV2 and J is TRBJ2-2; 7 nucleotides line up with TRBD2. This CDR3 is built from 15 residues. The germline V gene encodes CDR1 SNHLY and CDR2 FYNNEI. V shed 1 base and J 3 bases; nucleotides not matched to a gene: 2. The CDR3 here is CASSEEGGDTGELFF. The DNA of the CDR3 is TGTGCCAGCAGTGAAGAGGGAGGGGACACCGGGGAGCTGTTTTTT.

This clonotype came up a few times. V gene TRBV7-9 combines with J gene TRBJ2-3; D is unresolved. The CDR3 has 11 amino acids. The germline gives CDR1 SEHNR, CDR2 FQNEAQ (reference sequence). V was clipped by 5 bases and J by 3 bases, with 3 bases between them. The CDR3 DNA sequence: TGTGCCAGCAGCATTACAGATACGCAGTATTTT. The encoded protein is CASSITDTQYF.

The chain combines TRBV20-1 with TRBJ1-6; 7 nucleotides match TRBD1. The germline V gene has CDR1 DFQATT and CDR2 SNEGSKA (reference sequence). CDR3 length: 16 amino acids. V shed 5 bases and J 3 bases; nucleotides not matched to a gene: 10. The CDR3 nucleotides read TGCAGTGCTGAGAAGGGGGCTCGGTTCTATAATTCACCCCTCCACTTT. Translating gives CSAEKGARFYNSPLHF.

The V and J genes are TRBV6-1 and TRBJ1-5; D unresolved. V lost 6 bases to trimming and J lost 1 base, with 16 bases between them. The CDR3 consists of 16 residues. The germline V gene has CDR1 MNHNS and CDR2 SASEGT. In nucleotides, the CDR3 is TGTGCCAGCAGGACCCCTAGTATTGAGAGCAATCAGCCCCAGCATTTT. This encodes CASRTPSIESNQPQHF.

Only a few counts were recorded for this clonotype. The CDR3: CATSRLQTFPYGYTF. CDR3 DNA: TGTGCCACCAGCAGATTGCAGACTTTCCCCTATGGCTACACCTTC. The chain combines TRBV15 with TRBJ1-2; D gene ambiguous. Germline assignment: CDR1 LNHNV and CDR2 YYDKDF (reference sequence). The CDR3 runs to 15 residues. Trimming stripped 2 bases from V and 4 bases from J, with 14 bases between.